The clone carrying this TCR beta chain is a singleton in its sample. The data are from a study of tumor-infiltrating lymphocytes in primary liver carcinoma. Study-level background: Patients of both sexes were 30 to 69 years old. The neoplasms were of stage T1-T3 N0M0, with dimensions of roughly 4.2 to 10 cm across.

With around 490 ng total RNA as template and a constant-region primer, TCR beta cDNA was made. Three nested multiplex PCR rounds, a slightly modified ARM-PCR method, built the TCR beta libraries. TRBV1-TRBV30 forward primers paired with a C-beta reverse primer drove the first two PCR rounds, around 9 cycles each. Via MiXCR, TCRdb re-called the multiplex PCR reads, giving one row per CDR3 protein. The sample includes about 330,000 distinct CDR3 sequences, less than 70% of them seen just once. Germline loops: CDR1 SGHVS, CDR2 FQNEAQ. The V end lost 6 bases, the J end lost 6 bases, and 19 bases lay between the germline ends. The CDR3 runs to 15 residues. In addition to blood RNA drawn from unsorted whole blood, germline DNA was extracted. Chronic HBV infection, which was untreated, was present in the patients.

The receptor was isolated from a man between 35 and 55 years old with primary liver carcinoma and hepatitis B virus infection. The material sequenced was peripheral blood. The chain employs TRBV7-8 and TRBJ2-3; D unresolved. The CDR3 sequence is CASSPGAVSEDTQYF. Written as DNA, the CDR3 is TGTGCCAGCAGTCCAGGTGCGGTATCGGAGGATACGCAGTATTTT.